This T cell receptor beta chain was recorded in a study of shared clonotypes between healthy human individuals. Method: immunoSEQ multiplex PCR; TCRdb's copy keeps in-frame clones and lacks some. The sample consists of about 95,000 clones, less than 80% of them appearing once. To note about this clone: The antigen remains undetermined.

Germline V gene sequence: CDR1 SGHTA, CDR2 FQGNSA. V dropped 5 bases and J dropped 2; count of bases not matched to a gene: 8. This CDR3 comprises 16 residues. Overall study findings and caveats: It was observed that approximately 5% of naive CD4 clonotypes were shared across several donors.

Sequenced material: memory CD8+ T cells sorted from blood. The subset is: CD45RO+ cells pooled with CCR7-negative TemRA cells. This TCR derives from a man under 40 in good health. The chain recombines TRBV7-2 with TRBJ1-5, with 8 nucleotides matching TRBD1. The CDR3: CASSPWSGGGNQPQHF. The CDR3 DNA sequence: TGTGCCAGCAGCCCTTGGTCAGGGGGCGGCAATCAGCCCCAGCATTTT.